This T cell receptor (beta chain) was observed in a study of blood T cell repertoires in COVID-19. Study overall: COVID-19 samples collected from the United States, Italy and Spain covered acute and convalescent phases.

Sequencing used immunoSEQ multiplex PCR; TCRdb keeps in-frame clones, though not all of them. The sample shows tens of thousands of clones, 91% of them seen only once. V dropped 0 bases and J dropped 4 bases, with 14 bases sitting between them. The CDR3 contains 16 residues. Looked up from germline, CDR1 is SGHNT and CDR2 is YYREEE (reference sequence). The specimen sequenced was peripheral blood. This TCR was recovered from a man aged 60 to 69 with acute or convalescent COVID-19. The gene calls are TRBV5-4 and TRBJ2-1; D may be TRBD1 (5 bases). CDR3 nucleotides: TGTGCCAGCAGCTTGGAACAGGCTAAAGCTTACAATGAGCAGTTCTTC. The encoded protein is CASSLEQAKAYNEQFF.